Detailed here is one T cell receptor (beta chain). Its target is unknown. The data belong to a study of shared clonotypes between healthy human individuals. At the level of the study: Donors were a couple of women and a few men aged 18 to 49.

The donors, healthy adults who were HIV-negative, had experienced no recent acute infections or vaccinations. Study outcomes and limitations: Generally, estimated richness proved larger in naive subsets than it did in memory subsets. It was the non-shared clonotypes that had lower generation probabilities than clonotypes shared by all four donors.

Sequencing used immunoSEQ multiplex PCR; TCRdb keeps in-frame clones, though not all of them. The data hold roughly 2.5 million clones, with just over 90% observed a single time. Germline CDR1 SNHLY, CDR2 FYNNEI. Trimming took 6 bases from V and 6 from J, leaving 12 bases between them. The CDR3 loop spans 13 amino acids. The sequenced sample was naive CD4+ T cells sorted from blood. Subset denoted: CD45RA+ positively selected. This TCR was sampled from a man aged 18 to 29 in good health. The chain couples TRBV2 to TRBJ2-1, with D possibly being TRBD1 (5 bases). The CDR3 sequence is CASRGHNANEQFF. In DNA, the CDR3 is TGTGCCAGCAGAGGACATAACGCCAATGAGCAGTTCTTC.